Sequencing of this TCR beta chain was carried out in a study of blood T cells in healthy people across ages. A second roughly 7 to 12 cycle PCR used barcoded and J-beta primers. Tagging of each cDNA molecule was performed by a template-switch adaptor with 12 random nucleotides. In TCRdb, the 5' RACE reads were re-called with MiXCR into one record per CDR3 protein. The sample lists 1.6 million or so distinct CDR3 sequences, approximately 32% seen once, with approximately 10% in the top ten. This clonotype was found once. Its antigen is not known. Broader study findings: Across samples, TCR beta diversity tracked strongly with naive T cell percentage.

CDR3 length: 17 residues. Germline lookup yields CDR1 SGHNT and CDR2 YYREEE (reference sequence). Trimming cost V 4 bases and J 2 bases, with 20 bases left between them. Individuals who donated were healthy Caucasians from Russia aged roughly 6 to 95. The sequencing sample was made of blood. J is TRBJ2-3 and V is TRBV5-4; D is undetermined. The TCR comes from a woman aged 25 to 39 in good health. CDR3 region: CASSGQEWSSNTDTQYF. CDR3 coding DNA: TGTGCCAGCAGCGGGCAGGAATGGAGCTCGAACACAGATACGCAGTATTTT.